The next 16 T cell receptor beta chains were all read from a single sample in a study of regulatory T cells in long-lasting Graves disease. Arm-PCR of CDR3 regions and iRepertoire HTBI primers were the basis on which TCR beta libraries were built. Each CDR3 protein gets one entry after TCRdb re-called the multiplex PCR reads with MiXCR. The sample contains 600,000 to 850,000 distinct CDR3 sequences, around 30% of which appear only once. Time point of the sample: persistent/refractory GD, antithyroid drugs over 5 years with positive TRAb. From PBMCs, RNA was extracted and then used to make the TCR library. The input for sequencing was peripheral blood mononuclear cells (PBMCs), taken when the disease was refractory, from a patient treated with antithyroid drugs. The receptors originated from a female donor with Graves disease.

This clonotype was observed a handful of times. The chain employs TRBV12-3 or TRBV12-4 and TRBJ2-3; D unclear. This CDR3 is 12 amino acids long. V was shortened by 4 bases and J by 5 bases, with 7 bases between the two germline ends. The CDR3 DNA sequence: TGTGCCAGCAGTTACATAGGAGATACGCAGTATTTT. The encoded protein is CASSYIGDTQYF.

V and J are TRBV7-9 and TRBJ2-4; D is unclear. V was pared by 5 bases and J by 0 bases, with 8 bases between. The CDR3 loop spans 14 amino acids. Germline-derived CDR1 and CDR2 are SEHNR and FQNEAQ (reference sequence). The CDR3 protein is CASSRETAKNIQYF. The CDR3 bases are TGTGCCAGCAGCAGAGAGACAGCCAAAAACATTCAGTACTTC.

V is TRBV28 and J is TRBJ1-5, with D perhaps TRBD1 (5 bases). CDR3 length: 16 residues. V was cut by 1 base and J by 2 bases, with 12 bases left in between. The V gene's germline CDR1 is MDHEN and CDR2 SYDVKM. CDR3 amino acids: CASSLSGNYGNQPQHF. The CDR3 DNA follows: TGTGCCAGCAGTTTATCAGGGAATTACGGCAATCAGCCCCAGCATTTT.

This clonotype was observed a few times. The chain joins TRBV6-5 to TRBJ2-7; D unclear. V dropped 2 bases and J dropped 2 bases, with 7 bases sitting between them. CDR3 length: 13 residues. Germline V lookup: CDR1 MNHEY, CDR2 SVGAGI. The CDR3 sequence is CASSYGKTYEQYF. CDR3 in DNA: TGTGCCAGCAGTTACGGGAAAACCTACGAGCAGTACTTC.

This clonotype has a single count. The chain uses TRBV7-2 and TRBJ1-6; no reliable D call. With 0 bases removed from V and 5 bases from J, the gap between germline ends came to 8 bases. The CDR3 length is 15 residues. The germline CDR1 and CDR2 sequences are SGHTA and FQGNSA. CDR3 in DNA: TGTGCCAGCAGCTTAGCGGGCAGCGATAATTCACCCCTCCACTTT. Amino acids: CASSLAGSDNSPLHF. Filled out from reference TRBV7-2 and TRBJ1-6, the complete variable domain reads GAGVSQSPSNKVTEKGKDVELRCDPISGHTALYWYRQSLGQGLEFLIYFQGNSAPDKSGLPSDRFSAERTGGSVSTLTIQRTQQEDSAVYLCASSLAGSDNSPLHFGNGTRLTVT.

The DNA of the CDR3 is TGTGCCAGTAGTATGTTAGGGGCTGGGAACATTCAGTACTTC. This codes for CASSMLGAGNIQYF. V gene TRBV19 combines with J gene TRBJ2-4; possible D gene TRBD1, 5 bases. CDR3 size: 14 residues. Looked up from germline, CDR1 is LNHDA and CDR2 is SQIVND (reference sequence). Trimming shortened V by 3 bases and J by 7 bases, and 13 bases separated the two germline ends.

J is TRBJ1-2 and V is TRBV9; D is undetermined. The CDR3 runs 14 residues. Germline V gene sequence: CDR1 SGDLS, CDR2 YYNGEE. Trimming took off 0 bases at V and 8 bases at J, with 14 bases between the two ends. CDR3 in amino acids: CASSVATGLEGYTF. DNA of the CDR3: TGTGCCAGCAGCGTAGCTACCGGGCTTGAAGGCTACACCTTC. The entire variable domain, with the rest obtained from reference TRBV9 and TRBJ1-2, is as follows: DSGVTQTPKHLITATGQRVTLRCSPRSGDLSVYWYQQSLDQGLQFLIQYYNGEERAKGNILERFSAQQFPDLHSELNLSSLELGDSALYFCASSVATGLEGYTFGSGTRLTVV.

This clonotype was recorded at least ten times. In DNA form, the CDR3 reads TGTGCCAGCAGTTTCAGTCCCAATTTGAACACTGAAGCTTTCTTT. Translation: CASSFSPNLNTEAFF. The V and J genes are TRBV27 and TRBJ1-1; D ambiguous. Trimming pared 3 bases from V and 0 bases from J, leaving 11 bases between. The CDR3 covers 15 residues. Germline CDR1 reads MNHEY; CDR2 reads SMNVEV (reference sequence).

This clonotype was observed a few times. The chain recombines TRBV24-1 with TRBJ1-5; D is ambiguous. Trimming took 0 bases from V and 7 from J, leaving 12 bases between them. CDR1 is KGHDR and CDR2 is SFDVKD in the germline V gene. CDR3 size: 15 residues. The CDR3, as DNA: TGTGCCACCAGTGATTTGCGCCGGGGATCACAGCCCCAGCATTTT. It specifies CATSDLRRGSQPQHF.

This clonotype was seen only a few times. The J gene is TRBJ2-7, the V gene TRBV20-1; tentative D call: TRBD2 (6 bases). Germline V gene lookup returns CDR1 DFQATT and CDR2 SNEGSKA (reference sequence). This CDR3 is 12 amino acids long. With 3 bases removed from V and 5 bases from J, the gap between germline ends came to 11 bases. The CDR3 coding sequence is TGCAGTGCTAGCGGGGCTAGCGACGAGCAGTACTTC. Residues: CSASGASDEQYF.

This clonotype occurred a few times. This sequence joins TRBV20-1 and TRBJ2-5; 7 bases are a match to TRBD2. V was pared by 5 bases and J by 5 bases, with 20 bases of the junction left unmatched. The germline CDR1 and CDR2 sequences are DFQATT and SNEGSKA (reference sequence). There are 17 residues in the CDR3. The CDR3 DNA follows: TGCAGTGCTGGCTCTCCTGGCGGGAGTATGGATAGGGAGACCCAGTACTTC. Protein product: CSAGSPGGSMDRETQYF.

The CDR3 here is CASSTLQASYGYTF. DNA of the CDR3: TGTGCCAGTAGTACCCTACAGGCATCCTATGGCTACACCTTC. J is TRBJ1-2 and V is TRBV19; D possibly corresponds to TRBD1 (5 bases). The CDR3 consists of 14 residues. Germline CDR1 reads LNHDA; CDR2 reads SQIVND (reference sequence). V was trimmed by 4 bases and J by 4 bases, leaving 13 bases between them.

The table lists this clonotype with a few counts. The chain employs TRBV6-1 and TRBJ1-5; the D is unclear. Trimming cost V 0 bases and J 2 bases, with 11 bases left between them. Germline V lookup: CDR1 MNHNS, CDR2 SASEGT. The CDR3 is 16 amino acids. The CDR3: CASSEARALGNQPQHF. In DNA form, the CDR3 reads TGTGCCAGCAGTGAAGCAAGGGCTTTGGGCAATCAGCCCCAGCATTTT.

In nucleotides, the CDR3 is TGCAGTGCTAGAGATGAGGTCTCTGAAGCTTTCTTT. This codes for CSARDEVSEAFF. The J gene is TRBJ1-1, the V gene TRBV20-1; D ambiguous. The CDR3 is made up of 12 amino acids. Germline-derived CDR1 and CDR2 are DFQATT and SNEGSKA (reference sequence). Trimming pared 0 bases from V and 6 bases from J, leaving 8 bases between.

V is TRBV5-1 and J is TRBJ1-4; D not resolved. V was pared by 4 bases and J by 0 bases, with 10 bases between. Germline-derived CDR1 and CDR2 are SGHRS and YFSETQ. The CDR3 is made up of 15 amino acids. The CDR3 DNA reads as TGCGCCAGCAGCGAGGGAGGGACAACTAATGAAAAACTGTTTTTT. This codes for CASSEGGTTNEKLFF.

V gene TRBV9 combines with J gene TRBJ2-2; perhaps TRBD2 as D (7 bases). Germline CDR1 SGDLS, CDR2 YYNGEE. The germline V and J ends were trimmed by 0 bases and 6 bases, with 12 bases remaining between them. CDR3 size: 15 residues. CDR3 DNA sequence: TGTGCCAGCAGCGTAGTCAAGGGGGGGCCCGGGGAGCTGTTTTTT. Its translation: CASSVVKGGPGELFF.